The 21 T cell receptor beta chains listed next were all sequenced from one sample in a study of response to subunit inactivated influenza vaccine. TCRdb itself ran the RT-PCR reads through MiXCR, one entry per CDR3 protein. The sample lists more than 400,000 distinct CDR3 sequences, 9.5% to 13% occurring once. The sample in question was PBMCs from blood, obtained 40 to 50 days after vaccination. These receptors all come from a man aged 45 to 65 who received an inactivated influenza vaccine.

This clonotype was observed a few times. The chain has TRBV7-8 and TRBJ2-1; D call uncertain. CDR3 length: 17 residues. Germline CDR1 and CDR2: SGHVS and FQNEAQ. The V and J ends lost 0 bases and 0 bases respectively, with 12 bases between them. Here the CDR3 DNA reads TGTGCCAGCAGCTTAGCAACACTACTTAGCTCCTACAATGAGCAGTTCTTC. It codes for CASSLATLLSSYNEQFF.

As regards this clonotype: One junction end disagrees with the germline gene, perhaps due to a read error. The V call is TRBV20-1, the J call TRBJ2-1; TRBD1 matches at 9 bases. Germline values: CDR1 DFQATT, CDR2 SNEGSKA (reference sequence). The CDR3 extends over 13 amino acids. The CDR3 sequence is CSAIGTGLNEHFF. CDR3 nucleotide sequence: TGCAGTGCTATAGGGACAGGGCTGAATGAGCATTTCTTC.

The sample holds a few counts of this clonotype. The chain recombines TRBV16 with TRBJ2-1; a possible D gene is TRBD1 (5 bases). V was clipped by 0 bases and J by 14 bases, with 11 bases between them. The CDR3 has 12 residues. Germline CDR1 and CDR2: KGHSY and FQNENV. Here the CDR3 DNA reads TGTGCCAGCAGCCAATCGGCATCCAGGGAGTTCTTC. Encoded protein: CASSQSASREFF.

This chain connects TRBV4-3 to TRBJ1-2; D is unresolved. The CDR3 extends over 15 amino acids. Trimming took off 0 bases at V and 2 bases at J, with 10 bases between the two ends. CDR1 and CDR2 from the germline V gene are LGHNA and YSLEER. The CDR3 sequence is CASSQDTSANYGYTF. In nucleotides, the CDR3 is TGCGCCAGCAGCCAAGATACATCAGCAAACTATGGCTACACCTTC.

V gene TRBV5-6 combines with J gene TRBJ2-3, with D tentatively TRBD1 (6 bases). The V end lost 2 bases, the J end lost 0 bases, and 13 bases lay between the germline ends. The CDR3 runs to 16 residues. Germline V CDR1 and CDR2: SGHDT, YYEEEE. The CDR3: CASSLQGLTSTDTQYF. CDR3 DNA: TGTGCCAGCAGCTTACAGGGCCTCACTAGCACAGATACGCAGTATTTT.

This clonotype has more than one count but fewer than ten. The rearrangement joins TRBV29-1 to TRBJ2-1; 7 bases fit TRBD1. From germline, CDR1 is SQVTM and CDR2 ANQGSEA. With 6 bases clipped from V and 3 bases from J, the junction kept 11 bases outside the gene matches. The CDR3 extends over 15 amino acids. CDR3 bases: TGCAGCGTCCCCCGACAGGGAAGGGGCTACAATGAGCAGTTCTTC. Translating it yields CSVPRQGRGYNEQFF.

On this clonotype: This may stem from a read error, because a much larger clone lies one nucleotide away. This sequence joins TRBV5-1 and TRBJ2-3, with TRBD2 matching 7 bases. This CDR3 spans 16 amino acids. From germline, CDR1 is SGHRS and CDR2 YFSETQ. CDR3 coding DNA: TGCGCCAGCAGCTTGTTCGTCCAGACTAGCACAGATACGCAGTGTTTT. Its protein product is CASSLFVQTSTDTQCF.

In this sample, this clonotype turned up a few times. This chain connects TRBV5-1 to TRBJ2-7, with TRBD1 identical over 9 bases. The CDR3 sequence is 13 residues long. Trimming at V came to 0 bases and at J to 7 bases, leaving 2 bases not matched to a gene. CDR1 is SGHRS, CDR2 YFSETQ, per germline. CDR3 protein: CASSLDRGQEQYF. The CDR3 nucleotides read TGCGCCAGCAGCTTGGACAGGGGGCAGGAGCAGTACTTC.

The chain couples TRBV6-2 or TRBV6-3 to TRBJ1-3; the match to TRBD1 covers 7 bases. V shed 5 bases, J shed 0 bases, and the junction held 10 bases outside the gene matches. Germline V CDR1 and CDR2: MNHEY, SVGEGT. The CDR3 is 17 amino acids. CDR3 region: CASSLGTVVFSGNTIYF. CDR3 DNA: TGTGCCAGCAGTCTGGGGACAGTTGTCTTCTCTGGAAACACCATATATTTT.

This clonotype has a handful of counts. This sequence joins TRBV21-1 and TRBJ2-5; TRBD2, the D gene given by the table, was not confirmed from the DNA. TRBV21-1 is a listed pseudogene. The CDR3 consists of 18 residues. The CDR3 bases are TGTGCCAGCAGCAGACCCCCAGCCCTGATTGGCCCTGAAGAGACCCAGTACTTC. Amino acids: CASSRPPALIGPEETQYF.

This clonotype has a count of ten or more. The CDR3 sequence is CASSTRLAGNTGELFF. For the CDR3, the DNA is TGTGCCAGCAGCACCCGACTAGCGGGAAACACCGGGGAGCTGTTTTTT. This rearrangement joins TRBV9 to TRBJ2-2, with 11 bases identical to TRBD2. Germline values: CDR1 SGDLS, CDR2 YYNGEE. V lost 4 bases and J lost 2; bases outside the gene matches: 4. The CDR3 runs to 16 residues.

This clonotype was counted only a few times. The gene calls are TRBV10-3 and TRBJ2-1; D uncertain. The germline gives CDR1 ENHRY, CDR2 SYGVKD. This CDR3 has 14 residues. V was trimmed by 2 bases and J by 7 bases, leaving 12 bases between them. CDR3 amino acids: CAISEGVRLNEQFF. The CDR3 DNA follows: TGTGCCATCAGTGAGGGGGTAAGGCTTAATGAGCAGTTCTTC.

This clonotype was seen only a few times. In DNA, the CDR3 is TGTGCCAGCAGTTTTTGGAGGGGCTTCAACACCGGGGAGCTGTTTTTT. Its translation: CASSFWRGFNTGELFF. V usage is TRBV12-3 or TRBV12-4 and J usage is TRBJ2-2, with D tentatively TRBD2 (6 bases). Trimming removed 3 bases at V and 2 bases at J, with 13 bases between. This CDR3 has 16 residues.

The CDR3 nucleotides read TGTGCCAGCAGCTTACTCCCCAGCCAGGCTCCGACAGATACGCAGTATTTT. It codes for CASSLLPSQAPTDTQYF. The V and J genes are TRBV12-3 or TRBV12-4 and TRBJ2-3, with no clear D. Trimming pared 6 bases from V and 3 bases from J, leaving 22 bases between. This CDR3 is 17 amino acids long.

The chain employs TRBV7-2 and TRBJ2-1, with unresolved D. The CDR3 consists of 13 residues. V was trimmed by 3 bases and J by 7 bases, leaving 10 bases between them. Germline values: CDR1 SGHTA, CDR2 FQGNSA. CDR3 loop: CASSFLLRNEQFF. The CDR3 DNA sequence: TGTGCCAGCAGCTTCCTACTAAGGAATGAGCAGTTCTTC.

V is TRBV27 and J is TRBJ1-4; 7 bases are shared with TRBD1. The CDR3 spans 14 residues. Germline trimming cut 6 bases from V and 3 bases from J; bases unmatched to any gene: 4. Germline CDR1 MNHEY, CDR2 SMNVEV (reference sequence). The CDR3 is CASRLGTANEKLFF. The DNA for the CDR3 is TGTGCCAGCAGGTTAGGGACAGCTAATGAAAAACTGTTTTTT.

This clonotype was observed a few times. This rearrangement joins TRBV5-4 to TRBJ2-3; D is undetermined. Between the trimmed V and J ends, which lost 4 bases and 2 bases, there was a span of 17 bases. The germline V gene has CDR1 SGHNT and CDR2 YYREEE (reference sequence). The CDR3 contains 16 residues. DNA of the CDR3: TGTGCCAGCAGCAGACCCACGGACCCTTCCACAGATACGCAGTATTTT. This translates into CASSRPTDPSTDTQYF. Using reference TRBV5-4 and TRBJ2-3 for the parts outside the CDR3, the full variable domain is ETGVTQSPTHLIKTRGQQVTLRCSSQSGHNTVSWYQQALGQGPQFIFQYYREEENGRGNFPPRFSGLQFPNYSSELNVNALELDDSALYLCASSRPTDPSTDTQYFGPGTRLTVL.

This clonotype has just a few counts. V and J are TRBV4-1 and TRBJ2-3; D call uncertain. This CDR3 has 14 residues. V lost 1 base and J 2 bases, leaving 7 bases between the germline ends. Germline V gene sequence: CDR1 MGHRA, CDR2 YSYEKL. CDR3 region: CASSQASDTDTQYF. CDR3 bases: TGCGCCAGCAGCCAAGCGAGTGACACAGATACGCAGTATTTT.

This clonotype was counted a few times. The V call is TRBV4-3, the J call TRBJ2-5, with D tentatively TRBD1 or TRBD2 (6 bases each). Germline CDR1 and CDR2: LGHNA and YSLEER. V was cut by 1 base and J by 2 bases, with 14 bases left in between. The CDR3 is 16 residues long. CDR3 in DNA: TGCGCCAGCAGCCAAGCCTCCCCGGGGGCGCAAGAGACCCAGTACTTC. As protein: CASSQASPGAQETQYF.

V usage is TRBV7-2 and J usage is TRBJ2-2; no reliable D call. The germline V gene encodes CDR1 SGHTA and CDR2 FQGNSA. V was pared by 1 base and J by 7 bases, with 7 bases between. The CDR3 contains 13 residues. CDR3 region: CASSLGPHGELFF. The CDR3 DNA reads as TGTGCCAGCAGCTTAGGGCCCCACGGGGAGCTGTTTTTT.

This clonotype was seen many times. The rearrangement joins TRBV6-2 or TRBV6-3 to TRBJ2-7; the match to TRBD2 covers 12 bases. Germline values: CDR1 MNHEY, CDR2 SVGEGT. The J segment lost 4 bases and the V segment lost 6 bases, leaving 1 base of the junction unmatched. The CDR3 covers 13 residues. The CDR3 sequence is CASRTSGSYEQYF. The CDR3 nucleotides read TGTGCCAGCAGGACTAGCGGGAGTTACGAGCAGTACTTC.